These 27 T cell receptor beta chains were all obtained from the same sample, sequenced in a study of blood T cell repertoires in COVID-19. Profiled with immunoSEQ multiplex PCR; TCRdb holds only in-frame clones, not every one. The sample has hundreds of thousands of clones, roughly 89% seen once. Sequencing was carried out using peripheral blood. The receptors were sampled from a woman between 25 and 40 years old with acute or convalescent COVID-19.

This rearrangement joins TRBV18 to TRBJ1-1; D might be TRBD1 (5 bases). This CDR3 region has 15 residues. V was pared by 3 bases and J by 1 base, with 12 bases between. CDR1 is KGHSH, CDR2 LQKENI, per germline. As DNA, the CDR3 is TGTGCCAGCTCACCTGGGCAGGGTGCGAACACTGAAGCTTTCTTT. As protein: CASSPGQGANTEAFF. Together with reference TRBV18 and TRBJ1-1, the CDR3 gives the full variable domain: NAGVMQNPRHLVRRRGQEARLRCSPMKGHSHVYWYRQLPEEGLKFMVYLQKENIIDESGMPKERFSAEFPKEGPSILRIQQVVRGDSAAYFCASSPGQGANTEAFFGQGTRLTVV.

The V call is TRBV7-8, the J call TRBJ2-2; D ambiguous. V was trimmed by 6 bases and J by 1 base, leaving 9 bases between them. CDR3 length: 14 amino acids. Per germline, CDR1 SGHVS and CDR2 FQNEAQ. The DNA of the CDR3 is TGTGCCAGCAGTCCAAATAGGAACACCGGGGAGCTGTTTTTT. It translates to CASSPNRNTGELFF.

This clone has a handful of counts. The chain links TRBV9 to TRBJ2-1, with TRBD2 matching over 10 bases. Germline loops: CDR1 SGDLS, CDR2 YYNGEE. The V gene end was trimmed by 4 bases and the J gene end by 2 bases; junction bases not matched to a gene: 3. The CDR3 contains 15 residues. The CDR3 reads CASSPGLAAYNEQFF. The CDR3 DNA reads TGTGCCAGCAGCCCTGGACTAGCGGCCTACAATGAGCAGTTCTTC. Full variable domain (outside the CDR3, taken from reference TRBV9 and TRBJ2-1): DSGVTQTPKHLITATGQRVTLRCSPRSGDLSVYWYQQSLDQGLQFLIQYYNGEERAKGNILERFSAQQFPDLHSELNLSSLELGDSALYFCASSPGLAAYNEQFFGPGTRLTVL.

The chain carries TRBV19 and TRBJ2-7; 7 bases line up with TRBD2. The CDR3 runs to 13 residues. J gave up 2 bases and V 3 bases, and 1 base lay outside the gene matches. CDR1 LNHDA and CDR2 SQIVND come from the germline V gene (reference sequence). As DNA, the CDR3 is TGTGCCAGTAGTATTGGGGGGGCCTACGAGCAGTACTTC. Its translation is CASSIGGAYEQYF. The full variable domain, with the rest looked up from reference TRBV19 and TRBJ2-7, is DGGITQSPKYLFRKEGQNVTLSCEQNLNHDAMYWYRQDPGQGLRLIYYSQIVNDFQKGDIAEGYSVSREKKESFPLTVTSAQKNPTAFYLCASSIGGAYEQYFGPGTRLTVT.

The CDR3 nucleotides read TGTGCCAGCAGCGGACAGGGGGCCGGTACAGATACGCAGTATTTT. Translating it yields CASSGQGAGTDTQYF. The J gene is TRBJ2-3, the V gene TRBV3-1 (or the pseudogene TRBV3-2); 11 bases line up with TRBD1. CDR3 length equals 15 residues. Trimming removed 5 bases from V and 3 bases from J; junction bases left unmatched: 4. Germline V CDR1 and CDR2: LGHDT, YNNKEL (reference sequence).

The gene calls are TRBV6-5 and TRBJ2-7, with a weak D call TRBD1 (6 bases). The ends were cut back, 6 bases at V and 2 bases at J, with 14 bases in the middle. The CDR3 is 14 amino acids. The germline V gene encodes CDR1 MNHEY and CDR2 SVGAGI. Written as DNA, the CDR3 is TGTGCCAGCAGCGACTACAGGGTAGCCTACGAGCAGTACTTC. Its translation is CASSDYRVAYEQYF.

The gene calls are TRBV20-1 and TRBJ2-2; D unresolved. CDR1 DFQATT and CDR2 SNEGSKA come from the germline V gene (reference sequence). This CDR3 is built from 11 residues. Trimming stripped 5 bases from V and 4 bases from J, with 5 bases between. For the CDR3, the DNA is TGCAGTGCTCAGTTCACCGGGGAGCTGTTTTTT. It encodes CSAQFTGELFF.

The gene calls are TRBV5-4 and TRBJ2-4, with 8 bases aligning to TRBD1. The CDR3 totals 13 residues. The V gene end was trimmed by 7 bases and the J gene end by 7 bases; junction bases not matched to a gene: 7. Looked up from germline, CDR1 is SGHNT and CDR2 is YYREEE (reference sequence). CDR3 sequence reads: CASSPTGVNIQYF. The CDR3 DNA sequence: TGTGCCAGCTCACCGACAGGGGTGAACATTCAGTACTTC.

This sequence joins TRBV11-2 and TRBJ1-1; 8 positions match TRBD1. The CDR3 loop spans 14 amino acids. The junction had 6 bases not matched to a gene; V was cut back by 6 bases and J by 3 bases. Germline V gives CDR1 SGHAT, CDR2 FQNNGV. CDR3 bases: TGTGCCAGCAGTCGGGACAGGCAACACACTGAAGCTTTCTTT. Translation: CASSRDRQHTEAFF.

J is TRBJ1-6 and V is TRBV5-5; D uncertain. The V and J ends lost 7 bases and 0 bases respectively, with 14 bases between them. The CDR3 totals 16 residues. Germline V gene lookup returns CDR1 SGHKS and CDR2 YYEKEE (reference sequence). CDR3 sequence (DNA): TGTGCCAGCGTCCATCGGGTGAGCTCCTATAATTCACCCCTCCACTTT. Translation: CASVHRVSSYNSPLHF.

The V and J genes are TRBV2 and TRBJ2-1, with 10 positions matching TRBD2. V trimming: 3 bases; J trimming: 7 bases; junction bases outside the gene matches: 3. This CDR3 is 14 amino acids long. Germline V gives CDR1 SNHLY, CDR2 FYNNEI. CDR3 nucleotide sequence: TGTGCCAGCAGTGATCAGCGGGGGGGAAATGAGCAGTTCTTC. Its translation: CASSDQRGGNEQFF.

This clone was seen more than once but under ten times. This chain joins TRBV12-3 or TRBV12-4 and TRBJ1-2; no definite D call. Trimming took off 6 bases at V and 2 bases at J, with 7 bases between the two ends. The CDR3 is 12 amino acids. For the CDR3, the DNA is TGTGCCAGCAGCCCAGGCAACTATGGCTACACCTTC. Translating gives CASSPGNYGYTF.

This clone was detected once. The chain joins TRBV6-6 to TRBJ2-3; tentative D call: TRBD2 (5 bases). CDR1 and CDR2 (germline): MNHNY, SVGAGI (reference sequence). V lost 6 bases, J lost 3 bases, and 16 bases lay in between. The CDR3 is 15 amino acids. CDR3 sequence reads: CASSLGGFLTDTQYF. The CDR3 DNA sequence: TGTGCCAGCAGCCTCGGCGGGTTTTTGACAGATACGCAGTATTTT.

The rearrangement links TRBV2 to TRBJ2-7, with 10 bases that match TRBD1. Germline CDR1 is SNHLY and CDR2 is FYNNEI. Germline trimming cut 5 bases from V and 3 bases from J; bases unmatched to any gene: 7. There are 15 residues in the CDR3. The CDR3 DNA sequence: TGTGCCAGCAGTTATAAGCGGACAGGGGGCTACGAGCAGTACTTC. Translated: CASSYKRTGGYEQYF.

The genes are TRBV7-9 and TRBJ2-7; 11 nucleotides line up with TRBD2. The CDR3 is 17 amino acids. CDR1 SEHNR and CDR2 FQNEAQ come from the germline V gene (reference sequence). V lost 1 base to trimming and J lost 0 bases; unmatched junction nucleotides: 5. The CDR3 region has the DNA TGTGCCAGCAGCTTAGTAAGACTAGCGGGGAGCTCCTACGAGCAGTACTTC. Protein sequence: CASSLVRLAGSSYEQYF.

J is TRBJ1-5 and V is TRBV19, with D uncertain. Germline V gives CDR1 LNHDA, CDR2 SQIVND (reference sequence). The CDR3 covers 14 residues. V lost 7 bases and J lost 3, with 13 bases in between. CDR3 sequence reads: CASTPREYNQPQHF. CDR3 nucleotides: TGTGCCAGTACCCCTCGGGAGTACAATCAGCCCCAGCATTTT.

The DNA for the CDR3 is TGTGCCAGCAGTTACATCCCCGCCCGGGACAGGGGCCCCTACGAGCAGTACTTC. Its protein product is CASSYIPARDRGPYEQYF. The chain combines TRBV6-2 or TRBV6-3 with TRBJ2-7, with 10 bases aligning to TRBD1. V dropped 2 bases and J dropped 2; count of bases not matched to a gene: 12. Germline V gene lookup returns CDR1 MNHEY and CDR2 SVGEGT. This CDR3 has 18 amino acids.

V is TRBV5-4 and J is TRBJ2-3; the D is unclear. This CDR3 is built from 14 residues. V shed 4 bases and J shed 1 base, with 10 bases lying between them. CDR1 is SGHNT and CDR2 is YYREEE in the germline V gene (reference sequence). CDR3: CASSQVIGTDTQYF. The CDR3 DNA sequence: TGTGCCAGCAGCCAGGTTATCGGCACAGATACGCAGTATTTT.

CDR3 nucleotide sequence: TGTGCCAGCAGCTTCACCGGGACAGCTACCTACGAGCAGTACTTC. Translated, it gives CASSFTGTATYEQYF. The chain uses TRBV5-6 and TRBJ2-7, with TRBD1 matching 7 bases. With V trimmed by 2 bases and J by 2 bases, 7 bases remained unmatched. This CDR3 is built from 15 residues. Germline V CDR1 and CDR2: SGHDT, YYEEEE.

The chain is built from TRBV6-5 and TRBJ1-2; TRBD1 might be the D (6 bases). This CDR3 region has 13 residues. With 6 bases removed from V and 3 bases from J, the gap between germline ends came to 11 bases. Germline CDR1 and CDR2: MNHEY and SVGAGI. CDR3 protein: CASSLDSHYGYTF. For the CDR3, the DNA is TGTGCCAGCAGCCTGGACAGCCACTATGGCTACACCTTC.

The chain is built from TRBV9 and TRBJ2-1; 7 nucleotides agree with TRBD1. Germline V gene sequence: CDR1 SGDLS, CDR2 YYNGEE. The CDR3 contains 15 residues. The junction had 2 bases not matched to a gene; V was cut back by 0 bases and J by 2 bases. Here the CDR3 reads CASSVVGGAYNEQFF. CDR3 sequence (DNA): TGTGCCAGCAGCGTAGTAGGGGGCGCCTACAATGAGCAGTTCTTC.

The rearrangement links TRBV4-1 to TRBJ1-6; no definite D call. CDR1 MGHRA and CDR2 YSYEKL come from the germline V gene. There are 16 residues in the CDR3. V lost 5 bases to trimming and J lost 7 bases, with 18 bases between them. The CDR3 DNA reads as TGCGCCAGCAGCAAGGAAATTTTAAGGAGCAATTCACCCCTCCACTTT. It is translated as CASSKEILRSNSPLHF.

The chain combines TRBV15 with TRBJ2-1, with D possibly matching TRBD2 (6 bases). Trimming shortened V by 4 bases and J by 0 bases, and 13 bases separated the two germline ends. The CDR3 runs to 16 residues. Germline CDR1 reads LNHNV; CDR2 reads YYDKDF (reference sequence). The CDR3 here is CATSKNRDFSYNEQFF. CDR3 bases: TGTGCCACCAGCAAAAACCGGGACTTCTCCTACAATGAGCAGTTCTTC.

The table lists this clone with a few counts. The CDR3 reads CASSTRDRIMNTEAFF. The CDR3 DNA follows: TGTGCCAGTAGTACTCGGGACAGAATAATGAACACTGAAGCTTTCTTT. This chain uses TRBV19 with TRBJ1-1, with TRBD1 matching over 7 bases. The CDR3 contains 16 residues. Looked up from germline, CDR1 is LNHDA and CDR2 is SQIVND (reference sequence). J was trimmed by 0 bases and V by 4 bases; bases with no gene match: 8. The whole variable domain, filled in from reference TRBV19 and TRBJ1-1, reads DGGITQSPKYLFRKEGQNVTLSCEQNLNHDAMYWYRQDPGQGLRLIYYSQIVNDFQKGDIAEGYSVSREKKESFPLTVTSAQKNPTAFYLCASSTRDRIMNTEAFFGQGTRLTVV.

This rearrangement joins TRBV7-2 to TRBJ2-5; 12 bases match TRBD2. CDR3 length: 15 amino acids. Germline lookup yields CDR1 SGHTA and CDR2 FQGNSA. V dropped 3 bases and J dropped 4; count of bases not matched to a gene: 3. CDR3: CASSFPSGGAETQYF. CDR3 nucleotide sequence: TGTGCCAGCAGCTTCCCTAGCGGGGGGGCAGAGACCCAGTACTTC.

The chain carries TRBV7-3 and TRBJ1-3; 9 bases are shared with TRBD1. Trimming took 8 bases from V and 7 from J; bases not matched to a gene: 9. Germline assignment: CDR1 SGHTA and CDR2 FQGTGA. The CDR3 loop spans 14 amino acids. The CDR3 DNA sequence: TGTGCCAGCTGCGAGGGGACAGGGAAGAACACCATATATTTT. It specifies CASCEGTGKNTIYF.

The rearrangement uses TRBV10-1 and TRBJ2-3; D gene uncertain. Trimming left V 6 bases short and J 2 bases short, with 9 bases between. Germline lookup yields CDR1 WNHNN and CDR2 SYGVQD (reference sequence). The CDR3 runs 13 residues. CDR3 in amino acids: CASRPLDTDTQYF. In DNA form, the CDR3 reads TGCGCCAGCAGGCCGCTAGACACAGATACGCAGTATTTT.